Sequencing of this T cell receptor beta chain was carried out in a study of cytomegalovirus exposure and HLA in healthy donors. The study, taken as a whole, reports: Specific recognition of CMV antigens was confirmed in vitro for a few chains (all CMV-associated).

In the PCR, 60 Vbeta and 13 Jbeta primers were used. The repertoire was sequenced with immunoSEQ multiplex PCR; TCRdb's copy has only in-frame clones and lacks some. Counted here are approximately 200,000 clones, around 80% occurring once; the ten biggest clones make up roughly a sixth. V gave up 5 bases and J gave up 0 bases, with 11 bases separating them. Germline CDR1 reads SGHTA; CDR2 reads FQGTGA. The CDR3 contains 16 residues. As concerns this clone: Its specificity is not known.

Sequenced: PBMCs. The sequence was obtained from a man aged 40-49 years in good health and CMV-seronegative. This chain joins TRBV7-3 and TRBJ2-6; a possible D gene is TRBD1 (5 bases). CDR3 nucleotide sequence: TGTGCCAGCAGCGAAAATAGGGGCTCTGGGGCCAACGTCCTGACTTTC. The encoded protein is CASSENRGSGANVLTF.